This T cell receptor beta chain was identified during a study of spatial heterogeneity in lung cancer. Looking at the study overall: There were consistently more beta-chain sequences detected than alpha-chain sequences. Study conclusions and caveats: Of the expanded TCRs, ubiquitous and regional counts tracked the counts of ubiquitous and regional nonsynonymous mutations, respectively. Within tumors, counts of expanded alpha and beta TCRs tracked tumor mutation counts.

Trimming took 0 bases from V and 4 from J, leaving 13 bases between them. The CDR3 consists of 15 residues. Germline CDR1 SGHRS, CDR2 YFSETQ. Individually, TCR cDNA molecules were each labelled with a unique molecular identifier. TCRdb re-analysed the 5' RACE reads in MiXCR, keeping a single row per CDR3 protein. The repertoire holds a few thousand distinct CDR3 sequences, with approximately 8% as singletons. This clonotype was observed at least ten times. Antigen: not known. Described time point: sample taken at primary tumor resection. Whole RNA, which was extracted from tumor, nontumor lung tissue or frozen PBMC, was sequenced without any cell sorting.

The V and J genes are TRBV5-1 and TRBJ1-2, with D tentatively TRBD1 (5 bases). The sequencing here drew on lung tumor tissue, taken at surgery. The receptor was derived from a male donor with early-stage non-small cell lung cancer. CDR3 loop: CASSLGGGKLYGYTF. As DNA, the CDR3 is TGCGCCAGCAGCTTGGGGGGCGGCAAACTCTATGGCTACACCTTC.